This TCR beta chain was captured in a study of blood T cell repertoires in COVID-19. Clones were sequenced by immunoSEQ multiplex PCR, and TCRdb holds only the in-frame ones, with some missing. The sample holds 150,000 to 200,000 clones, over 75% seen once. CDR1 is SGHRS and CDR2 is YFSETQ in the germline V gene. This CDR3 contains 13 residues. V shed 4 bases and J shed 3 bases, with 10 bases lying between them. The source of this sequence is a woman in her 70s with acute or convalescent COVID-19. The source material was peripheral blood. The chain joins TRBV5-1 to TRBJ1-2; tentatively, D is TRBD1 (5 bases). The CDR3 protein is CASSPGGDYGYTF. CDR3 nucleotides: TGCGCCAGCAGCCCGGGGGGAGACTATGGCTACACCTTC.